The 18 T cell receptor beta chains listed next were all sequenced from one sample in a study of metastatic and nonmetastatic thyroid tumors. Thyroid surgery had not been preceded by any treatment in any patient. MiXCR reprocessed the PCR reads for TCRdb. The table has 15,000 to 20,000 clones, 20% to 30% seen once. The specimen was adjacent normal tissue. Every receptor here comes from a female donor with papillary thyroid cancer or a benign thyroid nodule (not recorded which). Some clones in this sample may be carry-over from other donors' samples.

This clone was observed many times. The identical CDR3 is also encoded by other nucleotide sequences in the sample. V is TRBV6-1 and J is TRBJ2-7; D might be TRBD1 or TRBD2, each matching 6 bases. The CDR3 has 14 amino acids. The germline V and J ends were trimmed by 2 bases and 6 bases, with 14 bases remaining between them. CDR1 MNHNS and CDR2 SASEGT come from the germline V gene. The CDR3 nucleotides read TGTGCCAGCAGTGAATGGGGGGCGCGTCTCGAGCAGTACTTC. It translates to CASSEWGARLEQYF.

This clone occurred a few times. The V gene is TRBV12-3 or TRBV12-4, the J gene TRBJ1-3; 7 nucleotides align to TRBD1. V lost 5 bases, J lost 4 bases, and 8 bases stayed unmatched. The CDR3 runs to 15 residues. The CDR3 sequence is CASSLEGGYGNTIYF. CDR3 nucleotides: TGTGCCAGCAGTCTTGAAGGGGGCTACGGAAACACCATATATTTT.

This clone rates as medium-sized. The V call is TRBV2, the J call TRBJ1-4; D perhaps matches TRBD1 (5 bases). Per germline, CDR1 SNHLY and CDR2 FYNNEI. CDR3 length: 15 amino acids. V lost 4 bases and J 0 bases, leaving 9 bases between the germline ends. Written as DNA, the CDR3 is TGTGCCAGCAGTGGACAGACCGCAACTAATGAAAAACTGTTTTTT. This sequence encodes CASSGQTATNEKLFF.

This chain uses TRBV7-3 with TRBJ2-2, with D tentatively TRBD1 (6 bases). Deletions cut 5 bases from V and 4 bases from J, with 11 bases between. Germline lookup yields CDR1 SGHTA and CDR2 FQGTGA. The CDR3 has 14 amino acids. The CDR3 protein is CASSPQGSTGELFF. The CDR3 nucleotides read TGTGCCAGCAGCCCACAGGGAAGCACCGGGGAGCTGTTTTTT.

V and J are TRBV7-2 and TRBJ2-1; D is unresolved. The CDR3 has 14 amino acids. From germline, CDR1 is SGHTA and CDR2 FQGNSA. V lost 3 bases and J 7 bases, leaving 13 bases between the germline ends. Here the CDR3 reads CASSFVGPGNEQFF. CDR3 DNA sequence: TGTGCCAGCAGCTTCGTAGGCCCCGGGAATGAGCAGTTCTTC.

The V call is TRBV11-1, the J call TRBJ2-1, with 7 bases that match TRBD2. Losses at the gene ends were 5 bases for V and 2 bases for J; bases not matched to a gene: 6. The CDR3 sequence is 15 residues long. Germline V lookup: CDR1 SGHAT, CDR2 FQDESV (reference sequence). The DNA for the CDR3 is TGTGCCAGCAGCCGAGACAGCGGGGCCTACAATGAGCAGTTCTTC. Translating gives CASSRDSGAYNEQFF.

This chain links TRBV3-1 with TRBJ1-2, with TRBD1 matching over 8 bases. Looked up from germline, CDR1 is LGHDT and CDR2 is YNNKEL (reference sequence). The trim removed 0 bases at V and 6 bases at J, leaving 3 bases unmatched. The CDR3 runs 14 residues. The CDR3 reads CASSQDRGLNGYTF. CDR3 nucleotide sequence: TGTGCCAGCAGCCAAGACAGGGGGCTCAATGGCTACACCTTC.

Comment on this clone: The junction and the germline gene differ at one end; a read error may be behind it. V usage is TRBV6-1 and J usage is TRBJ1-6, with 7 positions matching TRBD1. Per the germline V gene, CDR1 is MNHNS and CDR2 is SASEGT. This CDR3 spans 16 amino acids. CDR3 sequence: CASSLGGQRPNLPLHF. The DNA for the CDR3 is TGTGCCAGTAGCCTGGGGGGACAGAGGCCCAATTTACCCCTCCACTTT.

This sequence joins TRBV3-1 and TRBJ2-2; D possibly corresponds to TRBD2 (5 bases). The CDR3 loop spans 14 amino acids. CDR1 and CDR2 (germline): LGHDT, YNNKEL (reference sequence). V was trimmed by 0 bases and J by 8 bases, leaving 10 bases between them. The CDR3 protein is CASSQDRRGGELFF. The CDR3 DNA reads TGTGCCAGCAGCCAAGATCGGAGAGGGGGGGAGCTGTTTTTT.

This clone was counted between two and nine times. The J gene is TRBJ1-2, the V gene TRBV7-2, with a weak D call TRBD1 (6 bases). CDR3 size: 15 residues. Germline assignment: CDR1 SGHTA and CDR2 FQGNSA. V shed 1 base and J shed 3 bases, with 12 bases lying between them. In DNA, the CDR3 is TGTGCCAGCAGCTTAGGGGACAAGCAGGACTATGGCTACACCTTC. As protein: CASSLGDKQDYGYTF.

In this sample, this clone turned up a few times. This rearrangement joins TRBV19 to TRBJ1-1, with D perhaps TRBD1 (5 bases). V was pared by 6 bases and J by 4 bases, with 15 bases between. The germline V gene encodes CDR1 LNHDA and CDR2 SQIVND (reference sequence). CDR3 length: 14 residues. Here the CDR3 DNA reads TGTGCCAGTAGCACTTATACGGGGGGCACTGAAGCTTTCTTT. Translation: CASSTYTGGTEAFF.

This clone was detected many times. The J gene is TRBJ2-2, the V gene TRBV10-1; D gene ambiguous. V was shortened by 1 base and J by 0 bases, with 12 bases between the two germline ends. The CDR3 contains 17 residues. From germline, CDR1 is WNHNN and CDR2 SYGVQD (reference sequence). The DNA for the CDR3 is TGCGCCAGCAGTGAGTTAGGCGCGTTCGCGAACACCGGGGAGCTGTTTTTT. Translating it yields CASSELGAFANTGELFF.

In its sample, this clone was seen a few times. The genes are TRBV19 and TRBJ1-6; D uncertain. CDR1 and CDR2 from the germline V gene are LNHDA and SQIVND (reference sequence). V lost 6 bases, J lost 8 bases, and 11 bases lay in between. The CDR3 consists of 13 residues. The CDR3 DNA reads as TGTGCCAGTAGGAGGCACGGGGATTCACCCCTCCACTTT. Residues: CASRRHGDSPLHF.

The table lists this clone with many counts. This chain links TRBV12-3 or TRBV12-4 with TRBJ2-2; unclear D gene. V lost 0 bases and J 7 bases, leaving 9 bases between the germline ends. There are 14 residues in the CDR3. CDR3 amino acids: CASSLASQYGELFF. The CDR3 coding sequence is TGTGCCAGCAGTTTAGCGAGTCAGTACGGGGAGCTGTTTTTT.

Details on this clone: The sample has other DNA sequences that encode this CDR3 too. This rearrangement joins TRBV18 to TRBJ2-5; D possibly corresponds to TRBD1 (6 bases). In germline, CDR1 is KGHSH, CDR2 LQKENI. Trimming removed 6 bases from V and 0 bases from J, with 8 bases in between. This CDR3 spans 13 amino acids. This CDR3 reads CASSTGYQETQYF. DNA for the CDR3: TGTGCCAGCTCCACAGGGTACCAAGAGACCCAGTACTTC.

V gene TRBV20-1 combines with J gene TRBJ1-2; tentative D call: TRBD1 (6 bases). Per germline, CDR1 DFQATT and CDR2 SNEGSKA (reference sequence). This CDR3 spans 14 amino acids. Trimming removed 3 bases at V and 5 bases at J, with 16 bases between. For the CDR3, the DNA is TGCAGTGCTAGCGACAGGACAGTGGGATATGGCTACACCTTC. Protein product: CSASDRTVGYGYTF.

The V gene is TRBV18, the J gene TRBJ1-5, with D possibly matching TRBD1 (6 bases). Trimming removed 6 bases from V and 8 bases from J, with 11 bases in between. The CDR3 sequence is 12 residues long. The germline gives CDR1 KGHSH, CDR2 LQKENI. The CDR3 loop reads CASSQGREPQHF. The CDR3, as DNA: TGTGCCAGCTCGCAGGGGCGCGAGCCCCAGCATTTT.

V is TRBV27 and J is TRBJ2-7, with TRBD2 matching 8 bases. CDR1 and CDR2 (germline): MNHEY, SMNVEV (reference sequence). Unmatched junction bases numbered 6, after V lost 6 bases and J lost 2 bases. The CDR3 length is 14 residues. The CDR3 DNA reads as TGTGCCAGCAGCATTATAGCGGGGCCCTACGAGCAGTACTTC. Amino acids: CASSIIAGPYEQYF.